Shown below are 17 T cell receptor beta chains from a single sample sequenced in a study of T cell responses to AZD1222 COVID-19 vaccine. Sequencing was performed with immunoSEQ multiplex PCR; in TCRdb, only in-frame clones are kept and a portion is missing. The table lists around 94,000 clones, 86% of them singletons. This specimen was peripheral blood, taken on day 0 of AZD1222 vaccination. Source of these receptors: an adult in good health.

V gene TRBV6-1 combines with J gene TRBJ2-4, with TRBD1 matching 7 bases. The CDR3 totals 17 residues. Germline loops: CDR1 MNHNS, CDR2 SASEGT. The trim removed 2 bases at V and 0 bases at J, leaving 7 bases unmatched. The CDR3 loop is CASSERQTGIAKNIQYF. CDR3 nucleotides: TGTGCCAGCAGTGAACGTCAGACAGGGATAGCCAAAAACATTCAGTACTTC.

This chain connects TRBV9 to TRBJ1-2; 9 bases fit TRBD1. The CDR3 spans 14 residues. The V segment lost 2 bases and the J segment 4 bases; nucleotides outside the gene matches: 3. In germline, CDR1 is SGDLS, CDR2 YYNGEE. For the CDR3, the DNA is TGTGCCAGCAGCGTCGGACAGGGGATCTATGGCTACACCTTC. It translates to CASSVGQGIYGYTF.

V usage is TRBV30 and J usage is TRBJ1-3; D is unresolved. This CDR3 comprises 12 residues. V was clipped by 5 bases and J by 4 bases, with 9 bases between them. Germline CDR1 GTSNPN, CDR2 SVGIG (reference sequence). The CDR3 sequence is CAWGGIGNTIYF. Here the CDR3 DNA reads TGTGCCTGGGGAGGGATAGGAAACACCATATATTTT.

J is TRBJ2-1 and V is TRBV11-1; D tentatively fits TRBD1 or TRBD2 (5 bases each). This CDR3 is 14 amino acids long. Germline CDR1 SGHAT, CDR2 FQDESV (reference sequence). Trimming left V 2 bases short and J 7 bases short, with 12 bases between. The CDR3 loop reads CASSLRQRGNEQFF. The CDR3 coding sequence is TGTGCCAGCAGCTTACGACAGCGCGGGAATGAGCAGTTCTTC.

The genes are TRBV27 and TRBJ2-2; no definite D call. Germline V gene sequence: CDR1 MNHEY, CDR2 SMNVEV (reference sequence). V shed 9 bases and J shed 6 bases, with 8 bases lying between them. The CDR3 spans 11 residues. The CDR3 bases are TGTGCCAGTGCCATGGCCGGGGAGCTGTTTTTT. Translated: CASAMAGELFF.

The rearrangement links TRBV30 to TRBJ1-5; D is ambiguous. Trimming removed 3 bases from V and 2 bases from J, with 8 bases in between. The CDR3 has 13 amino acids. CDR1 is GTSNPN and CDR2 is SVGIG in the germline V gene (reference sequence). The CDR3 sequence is CAWRGQGNQPQHF. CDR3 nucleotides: TGTGCCTGGAGGGGTCAGGGCAATCAGCCCCAGCATTTT.

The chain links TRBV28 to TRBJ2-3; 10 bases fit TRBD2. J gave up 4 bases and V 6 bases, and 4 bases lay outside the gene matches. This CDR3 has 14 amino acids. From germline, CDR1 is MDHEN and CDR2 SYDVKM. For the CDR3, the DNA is TGTGCCAGCAGCCGCAGCGGGAGGGCAGATACGCAGTATTTT. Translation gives CASSRSGRADTQYF. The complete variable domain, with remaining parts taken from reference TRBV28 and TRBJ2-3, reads DVKVTQSSRYLVKRTGEKVFLECVQDMDHENMFWYRQDPGLGLRLIYFSYDVKMKEKGDIPEGYSVSREKKERFSLILESASTNQTSMYLCASSRSGRADTQYFGPGTRLTVL.

The CDR3 loop is CASSPGRAGNSPLHF. In nucleotides, the CDR3 is TGTGCCAGTAGTCCTGGCCGAGCTGGTAATTCACCCCTCCACTTT. This chain joins TRBV19 and TRBJ1-6, with no clear D. The V gene's germline CDR1 is LNHDA and CDR2 SQIVND (reference sequence). The CDR3 is 15 residues long. Trimming pared 5 bases from V and 6 bases from J, leaving 14 bases between.

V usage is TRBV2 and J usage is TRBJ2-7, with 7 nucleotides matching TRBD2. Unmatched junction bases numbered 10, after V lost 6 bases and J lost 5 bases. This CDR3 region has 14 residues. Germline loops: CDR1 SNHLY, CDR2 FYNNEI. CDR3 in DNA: TGTGCCAGCAGCCCCCCGGGGGGTATGGACGAGCAGTACTTC. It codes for CASSPPGGMDEQYF.

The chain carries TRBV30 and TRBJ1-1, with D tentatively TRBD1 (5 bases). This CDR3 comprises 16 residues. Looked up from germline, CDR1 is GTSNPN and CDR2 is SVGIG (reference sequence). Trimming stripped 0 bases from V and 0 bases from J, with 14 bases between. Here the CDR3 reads CAWSVRGRLMNTEAFF. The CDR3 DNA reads TGTGCCTGGAGTGTACGGGGGAGGCTTATGAACACTGAAGCTTTCTTT.

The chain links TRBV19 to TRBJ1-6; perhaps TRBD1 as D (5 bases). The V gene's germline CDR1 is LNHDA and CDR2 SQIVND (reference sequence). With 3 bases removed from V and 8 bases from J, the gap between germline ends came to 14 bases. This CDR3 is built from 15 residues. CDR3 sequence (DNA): TGTGCCAGTAGTATTGGGGGTCAGGGTCATTCACCCCTCCACTTT. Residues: CASSIGGQGHSPLHF.

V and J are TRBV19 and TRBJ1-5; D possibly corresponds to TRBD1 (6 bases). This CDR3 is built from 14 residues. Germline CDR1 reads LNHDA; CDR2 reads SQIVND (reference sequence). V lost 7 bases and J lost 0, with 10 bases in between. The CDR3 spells CASTGTFSNQPQHF. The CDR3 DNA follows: TGTGCCAGTACCGGGACATTTAGCAATCAGCCCCAGCATTTT. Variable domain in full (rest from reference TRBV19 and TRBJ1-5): DGGITQSPKYLFRKEGQNVTLSCEQNLNHDAMYWYRQDPGQGLRLIYYSQIVNDFQKGDIAEGYSVSREKKESFPLTVTSAQKNPTAFYLCASTGTFSNQPQHFGDGTRLSIL.

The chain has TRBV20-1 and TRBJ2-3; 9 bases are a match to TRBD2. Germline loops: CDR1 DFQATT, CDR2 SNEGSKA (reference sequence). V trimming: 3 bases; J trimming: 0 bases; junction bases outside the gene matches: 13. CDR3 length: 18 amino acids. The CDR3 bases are TGCAGTGCTAGTGGCCTAGCGGGGCCGACTCTTAGCACAGATACGCAGTATTTT. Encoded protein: CSASGLAGPTLSTDTQYF.

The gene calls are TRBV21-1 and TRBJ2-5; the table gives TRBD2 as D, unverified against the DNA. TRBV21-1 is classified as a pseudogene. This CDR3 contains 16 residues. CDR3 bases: TGTGCCAGCAGCAAAGGAGTTCCGGAGGGGGGGGAGACCCAGTACTTC. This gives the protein CASSKGVPEGGETQYF.

The CDR3 DNA reads TGTGCCAGCAGCACTAGGACTAGCGGGTCGTACAATGAGCAGTTCTTC. Encoded protein: CASSTRTSGSYNEQFF. The chain links TRBV7-2 to TRBJ2-1; the match to TRBD2 covers 11 bases. The CDR3 length is 16 residues. The V gene end was trimmed by 5 bases and the J gene end by 4 bases; junction bases not matched to a gene: 7. CDR1 is SGHTA and CDR2 is FQGNSA in the germline V gene.

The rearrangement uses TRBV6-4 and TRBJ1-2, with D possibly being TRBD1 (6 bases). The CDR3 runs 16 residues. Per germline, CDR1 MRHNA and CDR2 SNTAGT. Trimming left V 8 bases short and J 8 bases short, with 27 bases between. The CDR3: CASGWGDHREGRGYTF. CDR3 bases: TGTGCCAGCGGCTGGGGGGACCACAGGGAGGGTAGGGGCTACACCTTC.

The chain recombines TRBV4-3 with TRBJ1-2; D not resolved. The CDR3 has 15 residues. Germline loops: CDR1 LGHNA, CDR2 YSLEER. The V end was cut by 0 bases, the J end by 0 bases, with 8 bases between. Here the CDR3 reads CASSQEPGANYGYTF. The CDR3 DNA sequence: TGCGCCAGCAGCCAAGAGCCCGGGGCTAACTATGGCTACACCTTC.